This T cell receptor (beta chain) was sequenced during a study of CD4+ T cells in melanoma. The study's findings and limits: A reported correlation linked neoantigen-specific CD4+ T cells to CD8+, macrophage and B cell function.

TCRdb's table, derived via immunoSEQ multiplex PCR, lists solely in-frame clones and lacks some. The sample records around 13,000 clones, about 70% being singletons. As concerns this clone: What it recognizes is unknown.

Input material: cells from a culture (not recorded whether cultured in vitro). This sequence was found in a human donor with melanoma.

CDR3 bases: TGTGCCAGCAGGCAACGGGACAGTAACTATGGCTACACCTTC. Protein product: CASRQRDSNYGYTF. The rearrangement uses TRBV6-6 and TRBJ1-2; 7 bases are a match to TRBD1. Germline-derived CDR1 and CDR2 are MNHNY and SVGAGI (reference sequence). The trim removed 6 bases at V and 1 base at J, leaving 5 bases unmatched. This CDR3 contains 14 residues.